These T cell receptor beta chains were read from a single sample in a study of response to subunit inactivated influenza vaccine. TCRdb ran MiXCR on the RT-PCR reads and lists one entry per CDR3 protein. This repertoire shows roughly 670,000 distinct CDR3 sequences, approximately 14% found once; its top ten account for around 7.6%. Material: PBMCs from blood, obtained around two weeks before vaccination. The receptors were gathered from a man between 50 and 59 years old who received an inactivated influenza vaccine. CDR3s include the opening cysteine and the closing phenylalanine or tryptophan. A D gene is named only where the DNA matches it firmly. Size tells how often a clone was seen (once, few, many) or the class of an expanded clone, and some rows leave it out.

d_call j_call clone_size v_call cdr3_nt cdr3_aa
- TRBJ2-1 - TRBV6-2/TRBV6-3 TGTGCCAGCGGGTCGCGTGGGGCGAGCTCCTACAATGAGCAGTTCTTC CASGSRGASSYNEQFF
- TRBJ1-5 many TRBV11-2 TGTGCCAGCAGCTGGGGGACCGAACAGCCCCAGCATTTT CASSWGTEQPQHF
TRBD1 TRBJ2-1 many TRBV27 TGTGCCAGCAGTTCCCGGACAGGGTTTTACAATGAGCAGTTCTTC CASSSRTGFYNEQFF
TRBD2 TRBJ2-3 few TRBV20-1 TGCAGTGCTACAGGGACTACCCTCACTACACCAGATACGCAGTATTTT CSATGTTLTTPDTQYF
TRBD2 TRBJ2-7 many TRBV12-3/TRBV12-4 TGTGCCAGCACCAAAGCGGGACTGTCCTACGAGCAGTACTTC CASTKAGLSYEQYF
- TRBJ1-4 - TRBV27 TGTGCCAGCCGCCACCAAAGGGGGGAAAAACTGTTTTTT CASRHQRGEKLFF
TRBD1 TRBJ2-3 few TRBV12-3/TRBV12-4 TGTGCCAGCAGTTTAGGCAGGGGGTACGATACGCAGTATTTT CASSLGRGYDTQYF
- TRBJ1-1 few TRBV4-3 TGCGCCAGCAGCCAAGTGGTACGAGCTGAAGCTTTCTTT CASSQVVRAEAFF
- TRBJ2-3 - TRBV7-6 TGTGCCAGCAGCGAAAATGTACAGTTAACAGATACGCAGTATTTT CASSENVQLTDTQYF
TRBD1 TRBJ1-5 - TRBV5-5 TGTGCCAGCAGCTTGGAAGGGGGCTATGGCAATCAGCCCCAGCATTTT CASSLEGGYGNQPQHF
- TRBJ2-7 - TRBV5-1 TGCGCCAGCAGCACGGTCACCGGGACGGGCTACCGCGAGCAGTACTTC CASSTVTGTGYREQYF
TRBD1 TRBJ2-7 many TRBV20-1 TGCAGTGCTAGTAGGACAGGTGTGGGCTCCTACGAGCAGTACTTC CSASRTGVGSYEQYF
TRBD1 TRBJ2-3 few TRBV29-1 TGCAGCGTTAGTCTTCCGGACAGGGGGGCAGATACGCAGTATTTT CSVSLPDRGADTQYF
TRBD1 TRBJ1-2 many TRBV6-1 TGTGCCAGCAGTGTCCGGGACAGGGACTATGGCTACACCTTC CASSVRDRDYGYTF
- TRBJ2-3 few TRBV7-7 TGTGCTAGCAGCAAAACCCTGAAAACAGATACGCAGTATTTT CASSKTLKTDTQYF
- TRBJ2-1 - TRBV4-2 TGTGCCAGCAGCTGGAGGGTTAACTACAATGAGCAGTTCTTC CASSWRVNYNEQFF
TRBD2 TRBJ2-3 - TRBV20-1 TGCAGTGCTAGAGATATAGCGGGAGGACTGCCAGATACGCAGTATTTT CSARDIAGGLPDTQYF
- TRBJ2-7 - TRBV20-1 TGCAGTGCTAGCCGGGAGCCCTACGAGCAGTACTTC CSASREPYEQYF
- TRBJ2-7 many TRBV5-1 TGTGCCAGCAGCCTGGCGGGAAGCTCCTACGAGCAGTACTTC CASSLAGSSYEQYF
- TRBJ1-2 few TRBV6-6 TGTGCCAGCAGTTACGAGGACAGTTATGGCTACACCTTC CASSYEDSYGYTF
TRBD2 TRBJ2-2 - TRBV7-2 TGTGCCAGCAGCTTAGCCATAGCGGGAGGTGTCACCGGGGAGCTGTTTTTT CASSLAIAGGVTGELFF
TRBD2 TRBJ2-5 few TRBV4-2 TGTGCCAGCAGCCAAGGTAGCGGGGGGGCGGAGACCCAGTACTTC CASSQGSGGAETQYF
- TRBJ1-3 - TRBV3-1 TGTGCCAGCAGCCAAGCCGGGTTGGGAAACACCATATATTTT CASSQAGLGNTIYF
TRBD2 TRBJ2-6 - TRBV30 TGTGCCTGGAGGCGGGGGGCTGGGGCCAACGTCCTGACTTTC CAWRRGAGANVLTF
- TRBJ2-7 few TRBV29-1 TGCAGCGTTGAAGATCGAACAGGGCCCTACGAGCAGTACTTC CSVEDRTGPYEQYF
- TRBJ1-2 many TRBV6-5 TGTGCCAGCAGTTCGGGGGGCAGAAGTTTTGGCTACACCTTC CASSSGGRSFGYTF
TRBD2 TRBJ2-1 - TRBV2 TGTGCCAGCAGTGGGACTAGGGAGGGTGAGCAGTTCTTC CASSGTREGEQFF
TRBD1 TRBJ1-5 few TRBV20-1 TGCAGTGCTAGGAGGTGGGACAGGGGGTCAAATCAGCCCCAGCATTTT CSARRWDRGSNQPQHF
- TRBJ1-5 - TRBV12-3/TRBV12-4 TGTGCCAGCAGTTTCAGGGTTTATAGCAATCAGCCCCAGCATTTT CASSFRVYSNQPQHF
TRBD1 TRBJ2-1 many TRBV20-1 TGCAGTGCTAGTCTTACCGGGACAGGGTTGAATGAGCAGTTCTTC CSASLTGTGLNEQFF
TRBD2 TRBJ2-1 few TRBV9 TGTGCCAGCAGCACCCGGGGGGGCCTTGTTAATGAGCAGTTCTTC CASSTRGGLVNEQFF
TRBD2 TRBJ2-1 - TRBV20-1 TGCAGTGCTAGAAGCCCGGGACTAGCCCACAATGAGCAGTTCTTC CSARSPGLAHNEQFF
TRBD2 TRBJ2-3 many TRBV11-2 TGTGCCAGCAGCCCCCGACTAGCGGGAGGGACTAGCACAGATACGCAGTATTTT CASSPRLAGGTSTDTQYF
- TRBJ2-3 few TRBV7-9 TGTGCCAGCAGGGAGGCAGTTAGCACAGATACGCAGTATTTT CASREAVSTDTQYF
- TRBJ2-2 few TRBV12-3/TRBV12-4 TGTGCCAGCAGTTATCTGGGGGGCATAACCGGGGAGCTGTTTTTT CASSYLGGITGELFF
TRBD2 TRBJ2-1 many TRBV5-4 TGTGCCAGCAGCTCCACCTCGCTAGCGGGGCAACTCAATGAGCAGTTCTTC CASSSTSLAGQLNEQFF
- TRBJ2-7 - TRBV7-2 TGTGCCAGCAGCTTTGGGCTGACGAGCTCCTACGAGCAGTACTTC CASSFGLTSSYEQYF